This T cell receptor (beta chain) originates from a study of cytomegalovirus exposure and HLA in healthy donors. The germline gives CDR1 MNHEY, CDR2 SVGAGI. The CDR3 extends over 13 amino acids. The V gene lost 8 bases and the J gene lost 9 bases, with 17 bases spanning the gap. Researchers ran the PCR with 60 Vbeta and 13 Jbeta primers. Original processing methods: Per a later analysis, the number of unique TCR beta chains was some 82 million, of which about 10 million were shared. Data came from immunoSEQ multiplex PCR; TCRdb stores just in-frame clones and leaves some out. D and trimming come from the DNA, and the V and J calls and clone size come from that table. The data contain approximately 170,000 clones, around four fifths of them seen just once; the ten biggest clones take up more than 1%.

This clonotype was sampled from a boy between 2 and 15 years old in good health and CMV-seronegative. Sequencing was carried out using PBMCs. This chain connects TRBV6-5 to TRBJ2-1; D is unclear. The CDR3 DNA sequence: TGTGCCAGCCGGGTGGGTCTCATCAGTGAGCAGTTCTTC. Amino acids: CASRVGLISEQFF.